This TCR beta chain was sequenced during a study of blood T cell repertoires in COVID-19. Study-level information: Sources were T cells, B-cell-depleted T cells, or PBMCs; the material itself was cDNA or gDNA.

In the authors' workflow: Amplification with reference gene primers provided the estimates of nucleated cell counts. Assay: immunoSEQ multiplex PCR; the TCRdb copy retains only in-frame clones and omits some. The V and J calls and the clone size are those of that table, but D and trimming were determined from the DNA. The sample has about 74,000 clones; about four fifths are singletons. The V end lost 3 bases, the J end lost 1 base, and 6 bases lay between the germline ends. The CDR3 contains 13 residues. Germline CDR1 SGHTA, CDR2 FQGNSA. V and J are TRBV7-2 and TRBJ1-2, with D unclear. This sequence originates from a human donor in a cohort sampled during active COVID-19. Sequenced: peripheral blood. The CDR3 sequence: CASSLEGNYGYTF. The CDR3 DNA reads as TGTGCCAGCAGCTTGGAGGGTAACTATGGCTACACCTTC. Complete variable domain (other parts from reference TRBV7-2 and TRBJ1-2): GAGVSQSPSNKVTEKGKDVELRCDPISGHTALYWYRQSLGQGLEFLIYFQGNSAPDKSGLPSDRFSAERTGGSVSTLTIQRTQQEDSAVYLCASSLEGNYGYTFGSGTRLTVV.